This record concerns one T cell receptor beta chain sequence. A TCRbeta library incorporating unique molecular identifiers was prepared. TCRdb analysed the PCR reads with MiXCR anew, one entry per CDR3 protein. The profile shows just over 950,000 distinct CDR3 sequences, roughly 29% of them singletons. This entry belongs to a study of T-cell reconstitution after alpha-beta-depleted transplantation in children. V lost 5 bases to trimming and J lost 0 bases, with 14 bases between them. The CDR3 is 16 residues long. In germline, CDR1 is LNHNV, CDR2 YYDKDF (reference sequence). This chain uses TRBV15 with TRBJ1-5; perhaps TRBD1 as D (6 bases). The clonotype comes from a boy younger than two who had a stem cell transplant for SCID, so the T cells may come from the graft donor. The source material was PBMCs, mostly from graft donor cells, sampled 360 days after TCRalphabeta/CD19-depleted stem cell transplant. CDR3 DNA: TGTGCCACCAGCGGACAGCCATCTTATAGCAATCAGCCCCAGCATTTT. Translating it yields CATSGQPSYSNQPQHF.